This entry is about one T cell receptor (beta chain). These data belong to a study of blood T cell repertoires in COVID-19. Whole-study context: Samples of COVID-19 (acute and convalescent) were obtained from the United States, Italy and Spain. The cDNA or gDNA used as material had been derived from T cells, B-cell-depleted T cells, or PBMCs.

Patients of the Seattle cohort, enrolled during active infection, were followed longitudinally. V lost 6 bases, J lost 4 bases, and 4 bases stayed unmatched. Germline V gene sequence: CDR1 LNHDA, CDR2 SQIVND (reference sequence). CDR3 length: 14 amino acids. Authors' processing steps: Reference gene primers were amplified, and this amplification served to estimate nucleated cell counts. TCRdb's table, derived via immunoSEQ multiplex PCR, lists solely in-frame clones and lacks some. Clonal size and the V and J genes are those of that table, whereas D and trimming came from the DNA. The sample has 150,000 to 200,000 clones; 65% to 90% are singletons.

What was sequenced was peripheral blood. The clonotype originates from a woman aged 40 to 55 with COVID-19, enrolled during active disease. The V and J genes are TRBV19 and TRBJ2-2, with 8 bases matching TRBD2. The CDR3 coding sequence is TGTGCCAGTAGAGTAGCGGGAACCACCGGGGAGCTGTTTTTT. Protein sequence: CASRVAGTTGELFF.